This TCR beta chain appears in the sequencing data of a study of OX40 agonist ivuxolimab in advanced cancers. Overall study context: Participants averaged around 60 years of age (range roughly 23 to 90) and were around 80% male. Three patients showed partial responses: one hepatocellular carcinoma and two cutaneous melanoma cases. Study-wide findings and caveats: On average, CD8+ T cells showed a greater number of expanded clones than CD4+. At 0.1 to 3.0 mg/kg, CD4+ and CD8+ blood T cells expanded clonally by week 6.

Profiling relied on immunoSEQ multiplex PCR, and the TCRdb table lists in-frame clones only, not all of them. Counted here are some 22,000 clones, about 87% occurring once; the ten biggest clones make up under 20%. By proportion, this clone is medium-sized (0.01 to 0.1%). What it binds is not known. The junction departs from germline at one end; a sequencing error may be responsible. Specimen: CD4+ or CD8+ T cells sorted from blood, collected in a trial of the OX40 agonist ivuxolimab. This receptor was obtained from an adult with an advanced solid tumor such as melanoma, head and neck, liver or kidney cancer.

DNA of the CDR3: TGTGCCAGCAGACTGGGGGATTCGCCCCTCCACTTT. It is translated as CASRLGDSPLHF. The gene calls are TRBV7-9 and TRBJ1-6, with TRBD1 as a possible D gene (5 bases). Germline loops: CDR1 SEHNR, CDR2 FQNEAQ (reference sequence). This CDR3 contains 12 residues.